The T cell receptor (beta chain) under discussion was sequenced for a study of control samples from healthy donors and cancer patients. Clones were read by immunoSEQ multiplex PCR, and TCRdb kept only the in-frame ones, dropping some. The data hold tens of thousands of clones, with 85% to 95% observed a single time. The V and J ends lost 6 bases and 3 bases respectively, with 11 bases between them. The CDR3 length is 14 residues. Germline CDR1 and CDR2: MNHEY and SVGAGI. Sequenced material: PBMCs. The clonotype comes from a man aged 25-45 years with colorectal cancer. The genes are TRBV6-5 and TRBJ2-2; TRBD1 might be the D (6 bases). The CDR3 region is CASRGPGDTGELFF. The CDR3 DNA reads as TGTGCCAGCAGAGGACCAGGGGACACCGGGGAGCTGTTTTTT.